This T cell receptor (beta chain) comes out of a study of blood T cell repertoires in COVID-19. The V segment lost 6 bases and the J segment 0 bases; nucleotides outside the gene matches: 7. This CDR3 has 15 residues. Germline CDR1 is SGHNT and CDR2 is YENEEA. TCRdb's copy holds only in-frame clones and misses some; the assay was immunoSEQ multiplex PCR. This sample has about 98,000 clones, with more than 75% found just once. This TCR derives from a man aged 45-65 years with acute or convalescent COVID-19. V usage is TRBV11-3 and J usage is TRBJ2-5; 7 bases line up with TRBD2. Sequencing was done on a sample of peripheral blood. The CDR3 spells CASRIGLADQETQYF. CDR3 bases: TGTGCCAGCAGGATCGGCCTAGCGGACCAAGAGACCCAGTACTTC.